The sequence of this T cell receptor (beta chain) was determined in a study of HIV-infected patients and healthy controls. Reverse transcription used roughly 450 ng RNA and constant-region primers for alpha and beta. Separate chain-specific third strand synthesis with multiplexing indices produced the alpha and beta libraries. TCRdb reprocessed the 5' RACE reads with MiXCR, giving one entry per CDR3 protein. Seen here are about 15,000 distinct CDR3 sequences, 7% observed once, and the top ten hold approximately 8%. The repertoire came from unfractionated whole blood and reflected all unsorted peripheral T cells. The V gene's germline CDR1 is DFQATT and CDR2 SNEGSKA (reference sequence). The CDR3 is 13 amino acids. V dropped 3 bases and J dropped 4; count of bases not matched to a gene: 3.

The receptor's source is an adult in good health. The sample taken for sequencing was blood. The chain is built from TRBV20-1 and TRBJ2-1; the match to TRBD2 covers 7 bases. DNA of the CDR3: TGCAGTGCTAGTCCAGCGGGATACAATGAGCAGTTCTTC. It yields the protein CSASPAGYNEQFF.